The 30 T cell receptor beta chains in this list originate from one sample, sequenced in a study of siplizumab effects on memory and regulatory T cells. Assay: immunoSEQ multiplex PCR; the TCRdb copy retains only in-frame clones and omits some. The sample contains over 85,000 clones, approximately 96% of which appear only once. Material for sequencing was naive CD4+ T cells sorted from blood. These receptors all stem from a human donor in good health.

V usage is TRBV30 and J usage is TRBJ1-6; D not certain. Trimming removed 4 bases at V and 7 bases at J, with 5 bases between. Germline CDR1 is GTSNPN and CDR2 is SVGIG (reference sequence). This CDR3 contains 11 residues. CDR3 sequence: CAWTFNSPLHF. CDR3 DNA sequence: TGTGCCTGGACTTTCAATTCACCCCTCCACTTT.

The chain joins TRBV2 to TRBJ2-1, with D perhaps TRBD2 (5 bases). The CDR3 consists of 14 residues. V shed 6 bases and J shed 0 bases, with 9 bases lying between them. CDR1 and CDR2 (germline): SNHLY, FYNNEI. CDR3 nucleotide sequence: TGTGCCAGCAGACTAGACAACTCCTACAATGAGCAGTTCTTC. Amino acids: CASRLDNSYNEQFF.

The chain has TRBV6-1 and TRBJ2-5; 9 bases map to TRBD1. The CDR3 is made up of 13 amino acids. Germline V gene sequence: CDR1 MNHNS, CDR2 SASEGT. V lost 8 bases to trimming and J lost 4 bases; unmatched junction nucleotides: 5. The CDR3 bases are TGTGCCAGCCGGGGGGACAGGGTAGAGACCCAGTACTTC. It translates to CASRGDRVETQYF.

The chain has TRBV28 and TRBJ1-5; weak D call: TRBD1 (6 bases). Germline values: CDR1 MDHEN, CDR2 SYDVKM. The V gene lost 2 bases and the J gene lost 11 bases, with 16 bases spanning the gap. CDR3 size: 14 residues. The CDR3 region has the DNA TGTGCCAGCAGTTTAAGACAGGCGGTTTCGACCCAGCATTTT. Amino acid sequence: CASSLRQAVSTQHF.

The chain has TRBV6-6 and TRBJ1-1; D uncertain. Germline V gives CDR1 MNHNY, CDR2 SVGAGI (reference sequence). The V and J ends lost 2 bases and 4 bases respectively, with 11 bases between them. The CDR3 contains 14 residues. CDR3 sequence (DNA): TGTGCCAGCAGTTACGTAGTGGTGAGCACTGAAGCTTTCTTT. Its translation: CASSYVVVSTEAFF.

This chain links TRBV11-2 with TRBJ2-5; possibly TRBD1 for D (6 bases). Germline V gene lookup returns CDR1 SGHAT and CDR2 FQNNGV. The CDR3 is 14 amino acids. V lost 6 bases, J lost 4 bases, and 15 bases lay in between. This chain's CDR3 is CASSFGQTPETQYF. CDR3 bases: TGTGCCAGCAGTTTCGGACAGACCCCAGAGACCCAGTACTTC.

J is TRBJ2-5 and V is TRBV5-5; 10 bases are a match to TRBD2. V lost 0 bases and J lost 2; bases outside the gene matches: 4. CDR3 length equals 16 residues. Germline V gives CDR1 SGHKS, CDR2 YYEKEE (reference sequence). CDR3 region: CASSLATAGGQETQYF. For the CDR3, the DNA is TGTGCCAGCAGCTTGGCCACAGCGGGGGGGCAAGAGACCCAGTACTTC.

CDR3 nucleotide sequence: TGTGCCACCAGCAGAGATAGAGCCGGGGGGTACGAGCAGTACTTC. It yields the protein CATSRDRAGGYEQYF. The chain carries TRBV15 and TRBJ2-7, with 7 bases identical to TRBD2. Per the germline V gene, CDR1 is LNHNV and CDR2 is YYDKDF (reference sequence). With 0 bases clipped from V and 4 bases from J, the junction kept 6 bases outside the gene matches. This CDR3 is 15 amino acids long. Using reference TRBV15 and TRBJ2-7 for the parts outside the CDR3, the full variable domain is DAMVIQNPRYQVTQFGKPVTLSCSQTLNHNVMYWYQQKSSQAPKLLFHYYDKDFNNEADTPDNFQSRRPNTSFCFLDIRSPGLGDTAMYLCATSRDRAGGYEQYFGPGTRLTVT.

The rearrangement links TRBV19 to TRBJ2-5; the D is unclear. TRBJ2-7 matches the DNA end more closely, so the J call is doubtful. Germline CDR1 is LNHDA and CDR2 is SQIVND (reference sequence). This CDR3 has 13 amino acids. The CDR3 nucleotides are TGTGCCAGTAGTATAAACAGAGCCTACGAGCAGTACTTC. Translating gives CASSINRAYEQYF.

The chain recombines TRBV19 with TRBJ2-1; D is perhaps TRBD2 (5 bases). The CDR3 loop spans 15 amino acids. V lost 7 bases and J 5 bases, leaving 18 bases between the germline ends. CDR1 and CDR2 from the germline V gene are LNHDA and SQIVND (reference sequence). The CDR3 region is CASTSSGLSHNEQFF. The CDR3, as DNA: TGTGCCAGTACCTCCTCCGGACTCAGCCACAATGAGCAGTTCTTC.

The chain combines TRBV2 with TRBJ2-5; 8 nucleotides align to TRBD1. Germline V gene sequence: CDR1 SNHLY, CDR2 FYNNEI. CDR3 length equals 15 residues. J lost 1 base, V lost 6 bases, and 7 bases had no gene match. The CDR3 coding sequence is TGTGCCAGCAGCAGAGACAGGGGCCTCCAAGAGACCCAGTACTTC. This encodes CASSRDRGLQETQYF.

V gene TRBV5-1 combines with J gene TRBJ2-3, with D perhaps given as TRBD1 or TRBD2 (5 bases each). CDR3 length: 15 amino acids. Germline values: CDR1 SGHRS, CDR2 YFSETQ. The V end was cut by 0 bases, the J end by 4 bases, with 12 bases between. The CDR3 bases are TGCGCCAGCAGCTTGGACGGGGCAGGGCCAGATACGCAGTATTTT. This translates into CASSLDGAGPDTQYF.

The chain joins TRBV11-2 to TRBJ2-5; D is undetermined. Germline V lookup: CDR1 SGHAT, CDR2 FQNNGV. The CDR3 runs 14 residues. V was clipped by 5 bases and J by 10 bases, with 20 bases between them. CDR3 loop: CASSALKPQPDQYF. In DNA form, the CDR3 reads TGTGCCAGCAGCGCCCTCAAGCCCCAACCAGACCAGTACTTC.

The rearrangement links TRBV7-9 to TRBJ1-1, with TRBD1 matching over 12 bases. J lost 8 bases, V lost 5 bases, and 3 bases had no gene match. The CDR3 is 13 residues long. Germline lookup yields CDR1 SEHNR and CDR2 FQNEAQ (reference sequence). CDR3 amino acids: CASSLGTGGEAFF. DNA for the CDR3: TGTGCCAGCAGCCTCGGGACAGGGGGCGAAGCTTTCTTT.

The J gene is TRBJ1-6, the V gene TRBV5-1; a weak D match, TRBD1 (5 bases). This CDR3 spans 17 amino acids. Germline-derived CDR1 and CDR2 are SGHRS and YFSETQ. The V end lost 3 bases, the J end lost 2 bases, and 15 bases lay between the germline ends. The CDR3 region is CASSYLSGTAYNSPLHF. The CDR3 DNA reads as TGCGCCAGCAGCTACCTTTCCGGGACGGCCTATAATTCACCCCTCCACTTT.

This clone is a singleton in its sample. The chain employs TRBV5-1 and TRBJ1-5, with 8 bases fitting TRBD1. This CDR3 contains 15 residues. V lost 10 bases and J lost 7; bases outside the gene matches: 16. CDR1 is SGHRS and CDR2 is YFSETQ in the germline V gene. The CDR3 bases are TGCGCCCCGCAAGTCCGGGGACAGGTCTCCCAGCCCCAGCATTTT. The encoded protein is CAPQVRGQVSQPQHF.

CDR3 loop: CASSLGSYNEQFF. CDR3 coding DNA: TGTGCCAGCAGCTTAGGAAGCTACAATGAGCAGTTCTTC. The J gene is TRBJ2-1, the V gene TRBV7-2; D unresolved. V shed 1 base and J shed 3 bases, with 4 bases lying between them. Germline V gene data show CDR1 as SGHTA and CDR2 as FQGNSA. The CDR3 totals 13 residues. Full variable domain (rest looked up from reference TRBV7-2 and TRBJ2-1): GAGVSQSPSNKVTEKGKDVELRCDPISGHTALYWYRQSLGQGLEFLIYFQGNSAPDKSGLPSDRFSAERTGGSVSTLTIQRTQQEDSAVYLCASSLGSYNEQFFGPGTRLTVL.

This clone has a single count. The CDR3 bases are TGTGCCAGTAGTATTCGGAGGAACACTGAAGCTTTCTTT. Translated, it gives CASSIRRNTEAFF. The chain is built from TRBV19 and TRBJ1-1; no definite D call. The length of the CDR3 is 13 residues. Trimming shortened V by 3 bases and J by 1 base, and 6 bases separated the two germline ends. CDR1 and CDR2 from the germline V gene are LNHDA and SQIVND (reference sequence).

V gene TRBV7-9 combines with J gene TRBJ2-3, with D unresolved. CDR1 SEHNR and CDR2 FQNEAQ come from the germline V gene (reference sequence). CDR3 length: 15 amino acids. V dropped 2 bases and J dropped 0 bases, with 9 bases sitting between them. Written as DNA, the CDR3 is TGTGCCAGCAGCTTACACCATGGGAGCACAGATACGCAGTATTTT. Encoded protein: CASSLHHGSTDTQYF.

The rearrangement links TRBV1 to TRBJ2-3; the table assigns TRBD2, which was not confirmed against the DNA. TRBV1 is a pseudogene locus. The CDR3 runs 15 residues. CDR3 loop: CTSSLLRGCTDTQYF. CDR3 coding DNA: TGCACCAGCAGCCTTTTAAGAGGGTGCACAGATACGCAGTATTTT.

DNA of the CDR3: TGTGCCAGCAGTGAGCAGGGGGCAGGGGGCACTGAAGCTTTCTTT. This gives the protein CASSEQGAGGTEAFF. The chain carries TRBV2 and TRBJ1-1; 8 bases are shared with TRBD1. J was trimmed by 4 bases and V by 3 bases; bases with no gene match: 7. The CDR3 runs to 15 residues. Germline CDR1 and CDR2: SNHLY and FYNNEI.

A single count supports this clone. The chain combines TRBV2 with TRBJ2-3; 12 nucleotides align to TRBD2. The V and J ends lost 6 bases and 4 bases, in that order; junction bases with no gene match: 8. CDR1 and CDR2 from the germline V gene are SNHLY and FYNNEI. This CDR3 has 16 amino acids. The CDR3 loop reads CASRDLGLAGPDTQYF. CDR3 nucleotides: TGTGCCAGCAGGGATCTCGGACTAGCGGGGCCAGATACGCAGTATTTT.

This sequence joins TRBV5-5 and TRBJ2-5, with 10 bases aligning to TRBD1. Germline values: CDR1 SGHKS, CDR2 YYEKEE (reference sequence). The CDR3 loop spans 16 amino acids. Trimming cost V 1 base and J 5 bases; bases outside gene matches: 8. CDR3 nucleotide sequence: TGTGCCAGCAGCTTGTCCGGGACAGGGGCTATTGAGACCCAGTACTTC. Translated: CASSLSGTGAIETQYF.

V usage is TRBV7-2 and J usage is TRBJ2-2, with TRBD2 matching 8 bases. CDR1 and CDR2 (germline): SGHTA, FQGNSA. This CDR3 spans 15 amino acids. Trimming at V came to 1 base and at J to 7 bases, leaving 5 bases not matched to a gene. CDR3 DNA sequence: TGTGCCAGCAGCTTAGTAGCGGGGACTGTCGGGGAGCTGTTTTTT. This encodes CASSLVAGTVGELFF.

The chain carries TRBV4-3 and TRBJ2-3, with D possibly being TRBD2 (5 bases). The CDR3 consists of 16 residues. V was clipped by 0 bases and J by 1 base, with 11 bases between them. Germline lookup yields CDR1 LGHNA and CDR2 YSLEER. CDR3 in amino acids: CASSQDEGWGTDTQYF. Here the CDR3 DNA reads TGCGCCAGCAGCCAAGACGAGGGTTGGGGCACAGATACGCAGTATTTT.

This chain connects TRBV7-3 to TRBJ1-6, with D possibly being TRBD1 (6 bases). Germline lookup yields CDR1 SGHTA and CDR2 FQGTGA. V was trimmed by 2 bases and J by 7 bases, leaving 12 bases between them. The CDR3 consists of 15 residues. CDR3 in DNA: TGTGCCAGCAGCTTACTTGCAGGGGAAAATTCACCCCTCCACTTT. Residues: CASSLLAGENSPLHF.

The chain joins TRBV5-5 to TRBJ1-1, with a weak D call TRBD1 (6 bases). Trimming removed 7 bases at V and 4 bases at J, with 20 bases between. The V gene's germline CDR1 is SGHKS and CDR2 YYEKEE (reference sequence). The CDR3 spans 15 residues. The CDR3 nucleotides are TGTGCCAGCCGCACTGGAGGGGGGCAGGGCACTGAAGCTTTCTTT. Translation: CASRTGGGQGTEAFF.

CDR3 DNA: TGTGCCAGCAGCTTAGGACCCGGGACAGGTGAAAATCGGCAGTACTTC. Its protein product is CASSLGPGTGENRQYF. V is TRBV11-2 and J is TRBJ2-7; 8 nucleotides align to TRBD1. This CDR3 is built from 16 residues. Germline V gene lookup returns CDR1 SGHAT and CDR2 FQNNGV. V shed 1 base and J 9 bases; nucleotides not matched to a gene: 14.

This clone was counted a single time. The rearrangement joins TRBV5-1 to TRBJ2-7; a weak D match, TRBD2 (5 bases). Per germline, CDR1 SGHRS and CDR2 YFSETQ. The CDR3 consists of 15 residues. The germline V and J ends were trimmed by 0 bases and 3 bases, with 13 bases remaining between them. The CDR3 region is CASSLVGSDIYEQYF. DNA of the CDR3: TGCGCCAGCAGCTTGGTAGGTAGCGATATCTACGAGCAGTACTTC.

This clone was detected once. The CDR3 DNA is TGTGCCAGCAGCGTGGCCACAGATACGCAGTATTTT. This translates into CASSVATDTQYF. The chain employs TRBV16 and TRBJ2-3, with D unclear. The CDR3 has 12 amino acids. Germline CDR1 and CDR2: KGHSY and FQNENV. Trimming took 5 bases from V and 2 from J, leaving 5 bases between them.